Listed here are 28 T cell receptor beta chains from one sample, sequenced in a study of T-cell memory formation after mild COVID-19. Each CDR3 protein gets one entry after TCRdb re-called the 5' RACE reads with MiXCR. The sample gives some 450,000 distinct CDR3 sequences, around 19% of which show up once; 8.4% is in the top ten. The sample taken for sequencing was PBMCs or a T cell subset sorted from them (not recorded which). These TCRs come from an adult woman who had mild COVID-19 (a few samples of this study predate the infection). Cell type and time point are not known.

This clonotype occurred a few times. The chain joins TRBV6-1 to TRBJ1-2; 7 bases are shared with TRBD1. The ends lost 11 bases at V and 0 bases at J; junction bases unmatched: 15. This CDR3 region has 16 residues. The germline V gene has CDR1 MNHNS and CDR2 SASEGT. The CDR3 loop is CALFSGTAPTNYGYTF. The DNA of the CDR3 is TGTGCCCTCTTTTCCGGGACAGCACCCACTAACTATGGCTACACCTTC.

This clonotype was counted a few times. The rearrangement links TRBV7-2 to TRBJ1-5; 10 bases line up with TRBD1. Germline V gives CDR1 SGHTA, CDR2 FQGNSA. V lost 4 bases and J lost 7; bases outside the gene matches: 13. The CDR3 spans 17 residues. The CDR3: CASSSIYRDRGIQPQHF. For the CDR3, the DNA is TGTGCCAGCAGCTCGATCTACCGGGACAGGGGAATACAGCCCCAGCATTTT.

The rearrangement uses TRBV6-2 or TRBV6-3 and TRBJ2-5; TRBD1 matches at 8 bases. V dropped 2 bases and J dropped 3; count of bases not matched to a gene: 2. Germline V gene data show CDR1 as MNHEY and CDR2 as SVGEGT. CDR3 length equals 14 residues. CDR3 in DNA: TGTGCCAGCAGTTACCCGACAGGGGAAGAGACCCAGTACTTC. This gives the protein CASSYPTGEETQYF.

This clonotype was seen repeatedly, ten times or more. The genes are TRBV14 and TRBJ2-1; 9 positions match TRBD1. Per germline, CDR1 SGHDN and CDR2 FVKESK. The ends lost 3 bases at V and 2 bases at J; junction bases unmatched: 5. The CDR3 sequence is 16 residues long. The chain's CDR3 is CASSHYGTGTYNEQFF. The CDR3 region has the DNA TGTGCCAGCAGCCACTACGGGACAGGGACCTACAATGAGCAGTTCTTC.

This clonotype was recorded a few times. The V and J genes are TRBV9 and TRBJ2-7; possibly TRBD1 for D (6 bases). The CDR3 consists of 13 residues. V gave up 7 bases and J gave up 1 base, with 12 bases separating them. Germline V gene lookup returns CDR1 SGDLS and CDR2 YYNGEE. The CDR3 sequence is CASPPRGSYEQYF. CDR3 sequence (DNA): TGTGCCAGCCCCCCCAGGGGATCCTACGAGCAGTACTTC.

The J gene is TRBJ2-3, the V gene TRBV5-1, with unresolved D. Trimming left V 4 bases short and J 4 bases short, with 13 bases between. The CDR3 is 14 amino acids. From germline, CDR1 is SGHRS and CDR2 YFSETQ. The CDR3 coding sequence is TGCGCCAGCAGCCCGCTCTCGACCTCAGATACGCAGTATTTT. Translation gives CASSPLSTSDTQYF.

This clonotype turned up a few times. The J gene is TRBJ1-1, the V gene TRBV5-1, with D unresolved. The CDR3 extends over 15 amino acids. The germline gives CDR1 SGHRS, CDR2 YFSETQ. V lost 1 base and J lost 4, with 14 bases in between. The DNA of the CDR3 is TGCGCCAGCAGCTTGAGCGCGGTTGTTGGCACTGAAGCTTTCTTT. As protein: CASSLSAVVGTEAFF.

This chain links TRBV15 with TRBJ2-1, with TRBD1 identical over 8 bases. The ends lost 1 base at V and 9 bases at J; junction bases unmatched: 5. CDR3 length: 14 residues. Germline CDR1 LNHNV, CDR2 YYDKDF (reference sequence). The CDR3 sequence is CATSRGQGASEQFF. The CDR3 nucleotides are TGTGCCACCAGCAGAGGGCAGGGGGCTAGTGAGCAGTTCTTC. The full variable domain, rest sourced from reference TRBV15 and TRBJ2-1, is DAMVIQNPRYQVTQFGKPVTLSCSQTLNHNVMYWYQQKSSQAPKLLFHYYDKDFNNEADTPDNFQSRRPNTSFCFLDIRSPGLGDTAMYLCATSRGQGASEQFFGPGTRLTVL.

The J gene is TRBJ2-1, the V gene TRBV24-1, with 10 bases matching TRBD2. Trimming removed 8 bases from V and 7 bases from J; junction bases left unmatched: 10. CDR3 size: 15 residues. Germline V gene sequence: CDR1 KGHDR, CDR2 SFDVKD. CDR3 loop: CATTQAGGVDNEQFF. CDR3 bases: TGTGCCACCACCCAAGCGGGAGGGGTGGATAATGAGCAGTTCTTC.

The V and J genes are TRBV6-2 or TRBV6-3 and TRBJ2-7, with D perhaps TRBD1 or TRBD2 (5 bases each). Per the germline V gene, CDR1 is MNHEY and CDR2 is SVGEGT. The CDR3 is 16 residues long. Trimming left V 2 bases short and J 5 bases short, with 19 bases between. The CDR3 is CASSYLAGTASHEQYF. The CDR3 nucleotides read TGTGCCAGCAGTTACCTCGCTGGGACGGCTTCCCACGAGCAGTACTTC.

The chain uses TRBV12-3 or TRBV12-4 and TRBJ2-5; tentatively, D is TRBD2 (6 bases). V was pared by 3 bases and J by 5 bases, with 10 bases between. The CDR3 is made up of 13 amino acids. This chain's CDR3 is CASSLIGRETQYF. The CDR3, as DNA: TGTGCCAGCAGTTTGATAGGGAGGGAGACCCAGTACTTC.

The chain has TRBV28 and TRBJ2-6; tentative D call: TRBD2 (6 bases). The CDR3 is made up of 16 amino acids. The V end lost 6 bases, the J end lost 0 bases, and 12 bases lay between the germline ends. Per the germline V gene, CDR1 is MDHEN and CDR2 is SYDVKM. CDR3 DNA: TGTGCCAGCAGACCGGGACTCCTCTCTGGGGCCAACGTCCTGACTTTC. This sequence encodes CASRPGLLSGANVLTF.

The count of this clonotype is one. The V gene is TRBV20-1, the J gene TRBJ2-7; no clear D. Germline loops: CDR1 DFQATT, CDR2 SNEGSKA (reference sequence). Trimming shortened V by 1 base and J by 2 bases, and 6 bases separated the two germline ends. CDR3 length: 12 residues. CDR3 protein: CSARVDAYEQYF. CDR3 sequence (DNA): TGCAGTGCTAGAGTAGATGCCTACGAGCAGTACTTC.

This clonotype was counted many times. The genes are TRBV4-1 and TRBJ1-6; weak D call: TRBD1 (5 bases). V lost 0 bases to trimming and J lost 11 bases, with 14 bases between them. Per the germline V gene, CDR1 is MGHRA and CDR2 is YSYEKL. The CDR3 length is 15 residues. CDR3 DNA: TGCGCCAGCAGCCAAGATCGTGCGGGGCGAACACCCCTCCACTTT. Translation: CASSQDRAGRTPLHF.

The V and J genes are TRBV6-1 and TRBJ2-5; tentatively, D is TRBD1 or TRBD2 (5 bases each). The V gene lost 4 bases and the J gene lost 6 bases, with 18 bases spanning the gap. Germline V CDR1 and CDR2: MNHNS, SASEGT. The CDR3 is 15 amino acids. The CDR3 bases are TGTGCCAGCAGTGCAGGCCGGGACCCGGCCCAGACCCAGTACTTC. It encodes CASSAGRDPAQTQYF.

This clonotype was seen a single time. The chain employs TRBV6-6 and TRBJ2-3, with 8 bases aligning to TRBD2. This CDR3 region has 17 residues. Germline V lookup: CDR1 MNHNY, CDR2 SVGAGI (reference sequence). The junction had 8 bases not matched to a gene; V was cut back by 0 bases and J by 3 bases. For the CDR3, the DNA is TGTGCCAGCAGTTACTCACGGCGGGGGGCCTTTACAGATACGCAGTATTTT. Translation: CASSYSRRGAFTDTQYF.

The rearrangement joins TRBV27 to TRBJ1-1; no clear D gene. Germline CDR1 is MNHEY and CDR2 is SMNVEV (reference sequence). The CDR3 has 14 amino acids. V lost 5 bases and J lost 4, with 14 bases in between. The CDR3 sequence is CASSRRAPGTEAFF. The CDR3 nucleotides read TGTGCCAGCAGTAGACGGGCCCCAGGCACTGAAGCTTTCTTT.

This clonotype was found a few times. The chain joins TRBV12-3 or TRBV12-4 to TRBJ2-7, with 10 bases that match TRBD2. The ends lost 6 bases at V and 5 bases at J; junction bases unmatched: 4. The CDR3 has 13 residues. CDR3 nucleotides: TGTGCCAGCAGCAGCGGGGGGGACGACGAGCAGTACTTC. This gives the protein CASSSGGDDEQYF.

The V gene is TRBV5-1, the J gene TRBJ2-6, with D possibly matching TRBD1 (5 bases). The CDR3 extends over 16 amino acids. The V gene's germline CDR1 is SGHRS and CDR2 YFSETQ. V lost 1 base to trimming and J lost 3 bases, with 11 bases between them. CDR3 amino acids: CASSLSGNFGANVLTF. In DNA, the CDR3 is TGCGCCAGCAGCTTGTCAGGGAACTTTGGGGCCAACGTCCTGACTTTC.

This clonotype was detected a few times. The gene calls are TRBV7-3 and TRBJ2-1, with 8 bases aligning to TRBD2. Losses at the gene ends were 2 bases for V and 0 bases for J; bases not matched to a gene: 18. Germline CDR1 is SGHTA and CDR2 is FQGTGA. This CDR3 comprises 21 residues. CDR3 residues: CASSLLGAAMAGGNSYNEQFF. The CDR3, as DNA: TGTGCCAGCAGCTTATTGGGTGCTGCGATGGCGGGAGGCAACTCCTACAATGAGCAGTTCTTC.

The chain combines TRBV30 with TRBJ1-1, with TRBD1 matching 8 bases. The germline V gene has CDR1 GTSNPN and CDR2 SVGIG (reference sequence). This CDR3 is 13 amino acids long. V trimming: 0 bases; J trimming: 11 bases; junction bases outside the gene matches: 8. CDR3 protein: CAWSVQGAFDAFF. The CDR3 coding sequence is TGTGCCTGGAGTGTTCAGGGGGCGTTTGACGCTTTCTTT.

The chain carries TRBV7-3 and TRBJ2-5; TRBD1 matches at 10 bases. The junction had 15 bases not matched to a gene; V was cut back by 4 bases and J by 4 bases. Germline values: CDR1 SGHTA, CDR2 FQGTGA. The CDR3 extends over 18 amino acids. The CDR3 loop is CASSSNTDRGPGTETQYF. CDR3 DNA: TGTGCCAGCAGCTCCAACACCGACAGGGGGCCGGGGACAGAGACCCAGTACTTC.

The chain joins TRBV6-1 to TRBJ1-2; D is ambiguous. Looked up from germline, CDR1 is MNHNS and CDR2 is SASEGT. This CDR3 region has 13 residues. The germline V and J ends were trimmed by 6 bases and 4 bases, with 12 bases remaining between them. The CDR3 reads CASRQDYSYGYTF. DNA of the CDR3: TGTGCCAGCAGGCAGGATTACTCCTATGGCTACACCTTC.

The CDR3 coding sequence is TGTGCTAGTGGTTTGATTCTAGCGGGGCCCTCACCTTACAATGAGCAGTTCTTC. It translates to CASGLILAGPSPYNEQFF. The J gene is TRBJ2-1, the V gene TRBV12-5; 9 bases align to TRBD2. V gave up 2 bases and J gave up 4 bases; unmatched junction bases: 12. The CDR3 has 18 amino acids. CDR1 and CDR2 (germline): LGHNT, FRNRAP.

At least ten counts were recorded for this clonotype. CDR3 in amino acids: CSASGVKGEQFF. The CDR3 coding sequence is TGCAGTGCTAGCGGCGTCAAGGGTGAGCAGTTCTTC. The genes are TRBV20-1 and TRBJ2-1; D is uncertain. Trimming removed 3 bases at V and 9 bases at J, with 12 bases between. This CDR3 spans 12 amino acids. The germline V gene encodes CDR1 DFQATT and CDR2 SNEGSKA (reference sequence).

The chain employs TRBV25-1 and TRBJ2-5; TRBD1 aligns across 9 bases. The germline CDR1 and CDR2 sequences are MGHDK and SYGVNS. Trimming removed 4 bases from V and 1 base from J; junction bases left unmatched: 10. The CDR3 is made up of 17 amino acids. Here the CDR3 DNA reads TGTGCCAGCAGTGCCTCACCGGGACAGGGTGGCCAAGAGACCCAGTACTTC. Translated, it gives CASSASPGQGGQETQYF.

This clonotype appeared a few times. The V gene is TRBV12-3 or TRBV12-4, the J gene TRBJ2-3; TRBD1 matches 7 bases. V gave up 2 bases and J gave up 3 bases; unmatched junction bases: 8. CDR3 length equals 16 residues. This CDR3 is CASSLSTGLGTDTQYF. CDR3 nucleotides: TGTGCCAGCAGTTTATCGACAGGGCTCGGGACAGATACGCAGTATTTT.

The rearrangement uses TRBV20-1 and TRBJ2-7; TRBD1 matches 12 bases. V gave up 6 bases and J gave up 4 bases; unmatched junction bases: 16. The CDR3 runs 17 residues. The germline CDR1 and CDR2 sequences are DFQATT and SNEGSKA (reference sequence). The CDR3 sequence: CSASGTGGAELGYEQYF. The DNA of the CDR3 is TGCAGTGCGAGTGGGACAGGGGGCGCTGAACTAGGGTACGAGCAGTACTTC.